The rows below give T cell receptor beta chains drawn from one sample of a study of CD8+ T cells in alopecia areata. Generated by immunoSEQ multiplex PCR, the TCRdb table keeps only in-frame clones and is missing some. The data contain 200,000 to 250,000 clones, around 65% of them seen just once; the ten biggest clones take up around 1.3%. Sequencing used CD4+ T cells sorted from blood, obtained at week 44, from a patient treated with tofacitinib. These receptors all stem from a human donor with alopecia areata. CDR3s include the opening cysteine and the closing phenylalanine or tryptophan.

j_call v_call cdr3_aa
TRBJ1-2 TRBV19 CASTPTALSYGYTF
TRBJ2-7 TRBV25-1 CASSPTGDYEQYF
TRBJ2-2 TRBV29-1 CSGDVGNTGELFF
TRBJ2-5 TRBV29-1 CSARQGRETQYF
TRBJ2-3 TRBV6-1 CASSGRDLSTDTQYF
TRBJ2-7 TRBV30 CAWSDLGQGTYEQYF
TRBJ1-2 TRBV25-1 CASSEGQGIYGYTF
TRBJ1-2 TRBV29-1 CSVEVQGAGYTF
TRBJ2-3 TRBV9 CASSAEEFTDTQYF
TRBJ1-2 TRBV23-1 CASSHRGPLNYGYTF
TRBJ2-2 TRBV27 CASRLAGANTGELFF